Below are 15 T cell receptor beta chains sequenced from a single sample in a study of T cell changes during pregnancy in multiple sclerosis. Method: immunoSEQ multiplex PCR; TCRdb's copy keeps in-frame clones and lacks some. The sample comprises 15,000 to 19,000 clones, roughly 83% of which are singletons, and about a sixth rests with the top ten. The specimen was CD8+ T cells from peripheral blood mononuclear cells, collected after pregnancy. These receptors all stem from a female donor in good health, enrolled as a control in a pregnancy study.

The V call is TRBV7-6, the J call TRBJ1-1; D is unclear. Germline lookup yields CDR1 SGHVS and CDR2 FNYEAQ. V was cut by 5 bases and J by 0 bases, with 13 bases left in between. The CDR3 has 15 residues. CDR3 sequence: CASSPQTRMNTEAFF. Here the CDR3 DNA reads TGTGCCAGCAGCCCTCAGACAAGAATGAACACTGAAGCTTTCTTT.

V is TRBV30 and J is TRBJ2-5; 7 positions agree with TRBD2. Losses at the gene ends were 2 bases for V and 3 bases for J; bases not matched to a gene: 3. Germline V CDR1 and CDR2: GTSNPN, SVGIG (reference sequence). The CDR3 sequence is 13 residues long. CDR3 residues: CAWSYLAEETQYF. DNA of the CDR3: TGTGCCTGGAGTTATCTAGCGGAAGAGACCCAGTACTTC.

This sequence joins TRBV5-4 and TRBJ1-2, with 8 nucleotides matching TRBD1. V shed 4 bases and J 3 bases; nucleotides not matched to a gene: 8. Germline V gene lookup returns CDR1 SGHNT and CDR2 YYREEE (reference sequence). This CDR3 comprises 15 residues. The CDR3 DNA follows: TGTGCCAGCAGCGACCGGGACAGGACACACTATGGCTACACCTTC. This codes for CASSDRDRTHYGYTF. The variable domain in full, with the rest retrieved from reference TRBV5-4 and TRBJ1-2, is ETGVTQSPTHLIKTRGQQVTLRCSSQSGHNTVSWYQQALGQGPQFIFQYYREEENGRGNFPPRFSGLQFPNYSSELNVNALELDDSALYLCASSDRDRTHYGYTFGSGTRLTVV.

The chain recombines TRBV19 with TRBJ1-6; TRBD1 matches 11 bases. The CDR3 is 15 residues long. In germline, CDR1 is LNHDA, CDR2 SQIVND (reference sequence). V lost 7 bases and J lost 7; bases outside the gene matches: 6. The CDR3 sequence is CASIGTGGSNSPLHF. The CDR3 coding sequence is TGTGCCAGTATCGGGACAGGGGGTTCAAATTCACCCCTCCACTTT.

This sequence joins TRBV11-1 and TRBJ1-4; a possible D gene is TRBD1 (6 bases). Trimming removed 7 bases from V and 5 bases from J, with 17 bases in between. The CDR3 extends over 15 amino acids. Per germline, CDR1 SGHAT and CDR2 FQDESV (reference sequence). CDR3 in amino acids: CASKNNRDTNEKLFF. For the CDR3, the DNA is TGTGCCAGCAAGAACAACCGGGACACCAATGAAAAACTGTTTTTT.

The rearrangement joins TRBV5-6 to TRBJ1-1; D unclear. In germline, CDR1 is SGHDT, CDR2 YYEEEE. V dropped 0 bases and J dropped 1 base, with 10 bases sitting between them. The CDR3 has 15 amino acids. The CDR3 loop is CASSLANRENTEAFF. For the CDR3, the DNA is TGTGCCAGCAGCTTGGCTAACAGAGAGAACACTGAAGCTTTCTTT.

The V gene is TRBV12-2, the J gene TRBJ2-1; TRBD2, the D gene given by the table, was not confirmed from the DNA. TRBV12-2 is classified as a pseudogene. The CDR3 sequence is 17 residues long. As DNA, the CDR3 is TGTGCAAGTCGCAAAATACGGACTAGCGGGGGGACCAATGAGCAGTTCTTC. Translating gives CASRKIRTSGGTNEQFF.

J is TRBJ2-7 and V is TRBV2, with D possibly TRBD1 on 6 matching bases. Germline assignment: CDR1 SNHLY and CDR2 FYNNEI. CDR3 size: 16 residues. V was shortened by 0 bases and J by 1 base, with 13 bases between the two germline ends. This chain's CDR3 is CASSEARQALSYEQYF. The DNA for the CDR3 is TGTGCCAGCAGTGAAGCGCGACAGGCCCTATCCTACGAGCAGTACTTC. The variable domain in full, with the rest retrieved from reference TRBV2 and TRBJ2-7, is EPEVTQTPSHQVTQMGQEVILRCVPISNHLYFYWYRQILGQKVEFLVSFYNNEISEKSEIFDDQFSVERPDGSNFTLKIRSTKLEDSAMYFCASSEARQALSYEQYFGPGTRLTVT.

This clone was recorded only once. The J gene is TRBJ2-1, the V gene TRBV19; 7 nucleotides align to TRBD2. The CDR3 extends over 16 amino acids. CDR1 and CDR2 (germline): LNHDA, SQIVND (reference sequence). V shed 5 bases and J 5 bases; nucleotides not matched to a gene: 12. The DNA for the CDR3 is TGTGCCAGTAGTCCCCTTTGGGGGGGAGGGGACAATGAGCAGTTCTTC. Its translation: CASSPLWGGGDNEQFF.

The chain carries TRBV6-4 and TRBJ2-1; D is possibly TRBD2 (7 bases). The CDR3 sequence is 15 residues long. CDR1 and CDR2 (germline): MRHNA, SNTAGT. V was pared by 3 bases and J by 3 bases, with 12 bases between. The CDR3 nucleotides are TGTGCCAGCAGTGAAGGAGGGGGGGACTACAATGAGCAGTTCTTC. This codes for CASSEGGGDYNEQFF.

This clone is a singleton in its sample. The CDR3 protein is CASSLETGTGGEKLFF. As DNA, the CDR3 is TGTGCCAGCAGCCTCGAAACCGGGACAGGGGGAGAAAAACTGTTTTTT. The genes are TRBV4-2 and TRBJ1-4, with 11 nucleotides matching TRBD1. The CDR3 is 16 residues long. Germline CDR1 is LGHNA and CDR2 is YNFKEQ. V lost 4 bases to trimming and J lost 8 bases; unmatched junction nucleotides: 9.

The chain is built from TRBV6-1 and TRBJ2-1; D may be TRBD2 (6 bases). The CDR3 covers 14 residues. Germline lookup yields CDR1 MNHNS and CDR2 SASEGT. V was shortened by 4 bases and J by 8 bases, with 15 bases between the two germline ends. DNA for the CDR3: TGTGCCAGCAGTGTAGGGCAGGGCGGGGATGAGCAGTTCTTC. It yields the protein CASSVGQGGDEQFF.

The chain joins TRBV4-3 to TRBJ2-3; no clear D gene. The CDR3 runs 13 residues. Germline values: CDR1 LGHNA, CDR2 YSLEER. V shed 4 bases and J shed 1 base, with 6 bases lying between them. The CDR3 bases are TGCGCCAGCAGCCTGACTGGCACAGATACGCAGTATTTT. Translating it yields CASSLTGTDTQYF.

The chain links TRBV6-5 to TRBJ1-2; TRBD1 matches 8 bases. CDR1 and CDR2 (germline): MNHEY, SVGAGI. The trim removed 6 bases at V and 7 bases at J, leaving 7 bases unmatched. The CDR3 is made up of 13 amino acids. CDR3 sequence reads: CASSGQGLVGYTF. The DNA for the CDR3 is TGTGCCAGCAGCGGACAGGGCCTAGTTGGCTACACCTTC.

This CDR3 reads CASSVQGAQETQYF. CDR3 bases: TGTGCCAGCAGCGTACAGGGGGCCCAAGAGACCCAGTACTTC. The chain links TRBV9 to TRBJ2-5; TRBD1 aligns across 8 bases. The germline gives CDR1 SGDLS, CDR2 YYNGEE. J lost 1 base, V lost 1 base, and 0 bases had no gene match. This CDR3 region has 14 residues.